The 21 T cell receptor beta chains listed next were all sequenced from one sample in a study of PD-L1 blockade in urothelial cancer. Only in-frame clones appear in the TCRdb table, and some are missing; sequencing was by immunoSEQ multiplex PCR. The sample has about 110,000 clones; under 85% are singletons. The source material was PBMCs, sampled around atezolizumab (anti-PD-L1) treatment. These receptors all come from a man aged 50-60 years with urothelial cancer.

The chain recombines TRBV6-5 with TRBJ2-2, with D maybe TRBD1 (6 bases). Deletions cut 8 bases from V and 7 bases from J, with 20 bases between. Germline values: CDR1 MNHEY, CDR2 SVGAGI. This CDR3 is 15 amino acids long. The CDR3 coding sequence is TGTGCCAGCCAGCAAACACAGGGAATCCACGGGGAGCTGTTTTTT. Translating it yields CASQQTQGIHGELFF.

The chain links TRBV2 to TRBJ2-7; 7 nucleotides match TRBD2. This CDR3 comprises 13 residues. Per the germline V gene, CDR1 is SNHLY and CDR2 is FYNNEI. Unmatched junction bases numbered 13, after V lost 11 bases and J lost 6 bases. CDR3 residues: CAASRGEGAEQYF. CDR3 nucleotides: TGTGCCGCCTCCCGGGGGGAAGGGGCCGAGCAGTACTTC.

The CDR3 sequence: CASGRLAGETQYF. The CDR3 bases are TGTGCCAGCGGAAGACTAGCAGGGGAGACCCAGTACTTC. V is TRBV7-3 and J is TRBJ2-5; 7 bases agree with TRBD2. Trimming removed 8 bases from V and 5 bases from J; junction bases left unmatched: 8. CDR3 length: 13 amino acids. Germline V gene lookup returns CDR1 SGHTA and CDR2 FQGTGA.

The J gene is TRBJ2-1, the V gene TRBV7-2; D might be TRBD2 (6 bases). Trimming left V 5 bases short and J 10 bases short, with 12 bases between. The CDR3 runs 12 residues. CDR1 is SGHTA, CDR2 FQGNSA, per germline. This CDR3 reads CASSMTSREQFF. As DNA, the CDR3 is TGTGCCAGCAGCATGACTAGTCGCGAGCAGTTCTTC.

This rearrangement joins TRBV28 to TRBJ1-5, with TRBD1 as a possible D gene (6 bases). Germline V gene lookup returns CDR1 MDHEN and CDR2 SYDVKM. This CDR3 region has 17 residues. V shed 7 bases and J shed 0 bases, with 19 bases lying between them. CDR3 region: CASIGGAGGYSNQPQHF. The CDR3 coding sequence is TGTGCCAGCATTGGGGGCGCGGGGGGCTATAGCAATCAGCCCCAGCATTTT.

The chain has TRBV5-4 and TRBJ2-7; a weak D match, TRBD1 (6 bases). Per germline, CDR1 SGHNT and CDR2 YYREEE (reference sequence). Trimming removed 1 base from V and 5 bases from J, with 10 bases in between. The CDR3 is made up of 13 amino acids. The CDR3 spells CASSLFTGHEQYF. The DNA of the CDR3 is TGTGCCAGCAGCTTGTTTACAGGGCACGAGCAGTACTTC.

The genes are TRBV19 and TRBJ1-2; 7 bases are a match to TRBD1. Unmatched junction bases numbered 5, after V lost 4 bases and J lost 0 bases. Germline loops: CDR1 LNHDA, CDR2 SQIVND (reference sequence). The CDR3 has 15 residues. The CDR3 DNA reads TGTGCCAGTAGTACCCGGGACAGAGCTAACTATGGCTACACCTTC. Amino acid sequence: CASSTRDRANYGYTF.

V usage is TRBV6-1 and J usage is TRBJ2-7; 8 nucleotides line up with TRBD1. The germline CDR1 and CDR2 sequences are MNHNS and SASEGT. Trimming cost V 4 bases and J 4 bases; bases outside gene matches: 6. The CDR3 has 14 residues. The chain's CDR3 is CASSVNRGAYEQYF. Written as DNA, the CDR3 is TGTGCCAGCAGTGTGAACAGGGGGGCTTACGAGCAGTACTTC.

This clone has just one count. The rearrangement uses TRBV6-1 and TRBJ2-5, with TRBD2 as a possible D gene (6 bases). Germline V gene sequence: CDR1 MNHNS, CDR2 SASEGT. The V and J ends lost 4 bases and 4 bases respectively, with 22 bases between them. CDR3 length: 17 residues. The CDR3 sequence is CASSGEGRQNQGETQYF. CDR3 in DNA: TGTGCCAGCAGTGGAGAGGGGAGGCAAAATCAGGGAGAGACCCAGTACTTC.

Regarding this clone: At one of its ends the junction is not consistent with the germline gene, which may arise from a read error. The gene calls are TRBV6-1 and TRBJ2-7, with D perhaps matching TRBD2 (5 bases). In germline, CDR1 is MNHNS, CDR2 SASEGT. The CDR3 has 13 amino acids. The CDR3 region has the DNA TGTGCCAGCAGTGAAGGGTCCTTGACTAAACGGCACTTC. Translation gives CASSEGSLTKRHF.

The CDR3: CASTPTSGRAEDTQYF. In DNA, the CDR3 is TGTGCCAGCACCCCGACTAGCGGGAGGGCTGAAGATACGCAGTATTTT. The gene calls are TRBV2 and TRBJ2-3; TRBD2 agrees at 14 bases. Looked up from germline, CDR1 is SNHLY and CDR2 is FYNNEI. The ends lost 7 bases at V and 5 bases at J; junction bases unmatched: 8. This CDR3 is built from 16 residues.

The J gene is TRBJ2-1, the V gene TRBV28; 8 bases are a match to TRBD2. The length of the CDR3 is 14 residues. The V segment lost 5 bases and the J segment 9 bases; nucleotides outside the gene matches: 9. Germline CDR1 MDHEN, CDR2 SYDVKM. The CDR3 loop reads CASSLDGRALEQFF. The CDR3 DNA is TGTGCCAGCAGTCTGGACGGGAGGGCCCTTGAGCAGTTCTTC.

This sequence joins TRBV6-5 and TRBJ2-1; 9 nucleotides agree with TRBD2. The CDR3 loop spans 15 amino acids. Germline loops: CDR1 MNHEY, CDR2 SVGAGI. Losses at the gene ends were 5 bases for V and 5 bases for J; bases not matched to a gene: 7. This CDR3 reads CASSLRLADNNEQFF. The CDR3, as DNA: TGTGCCAGCAGTCTCCGACTAGCGGACAACAATGAGCAGTTCTTC.

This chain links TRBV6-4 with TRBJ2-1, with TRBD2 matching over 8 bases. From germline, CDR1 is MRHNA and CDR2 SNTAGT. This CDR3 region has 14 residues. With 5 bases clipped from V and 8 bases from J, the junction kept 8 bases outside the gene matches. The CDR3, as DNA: TGTGCCAGCAGTAATCTAGCGGGTGCCTATGAGCAGTTCTTC. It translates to CASSNLAGAYEQFF.

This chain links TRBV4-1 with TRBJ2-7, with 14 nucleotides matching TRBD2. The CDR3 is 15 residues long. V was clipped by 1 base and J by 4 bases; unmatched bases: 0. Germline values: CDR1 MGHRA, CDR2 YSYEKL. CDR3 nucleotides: TGCGCCAGCAGCCAAGGACTAGCGGGAGGGTACGAGCAGTACTTC. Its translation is CASSQGLAGGYEQYF.

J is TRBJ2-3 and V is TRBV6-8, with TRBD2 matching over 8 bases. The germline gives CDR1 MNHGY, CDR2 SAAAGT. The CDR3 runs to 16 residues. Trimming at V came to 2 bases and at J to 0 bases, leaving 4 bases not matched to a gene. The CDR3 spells CASSYALAVSTDTQYF. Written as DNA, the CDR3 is TGTGCCAGCAGTTACGCACTAGCGGTGAGCACAGATACGCAGTATTTT.

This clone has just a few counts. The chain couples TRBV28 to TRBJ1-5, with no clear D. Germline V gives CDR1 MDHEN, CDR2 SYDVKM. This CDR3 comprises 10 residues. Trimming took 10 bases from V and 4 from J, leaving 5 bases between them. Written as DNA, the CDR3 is TGTGCCACCTCTAATCAGCCCCAGCATTTT. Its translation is CATSNQPQHF.

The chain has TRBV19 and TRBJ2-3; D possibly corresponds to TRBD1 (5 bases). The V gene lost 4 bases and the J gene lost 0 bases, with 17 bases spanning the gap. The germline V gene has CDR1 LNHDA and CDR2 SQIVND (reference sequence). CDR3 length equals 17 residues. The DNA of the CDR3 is TGTGCCAGTAGTACCCAGGGCTGGACGCCTAGCACAGATACGCAGTATTTT. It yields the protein CASSTQGWTPSTDTQYF.

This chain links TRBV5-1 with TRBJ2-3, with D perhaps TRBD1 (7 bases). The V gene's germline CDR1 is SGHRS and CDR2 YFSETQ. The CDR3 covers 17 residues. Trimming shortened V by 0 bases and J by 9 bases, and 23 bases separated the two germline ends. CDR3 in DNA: TGCGCCAGCAGCTTGGAAGTTCGGGGACAGAGGGGGGACACGCAGTATTTT. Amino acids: CASSLEVRGQRGDTQYF.

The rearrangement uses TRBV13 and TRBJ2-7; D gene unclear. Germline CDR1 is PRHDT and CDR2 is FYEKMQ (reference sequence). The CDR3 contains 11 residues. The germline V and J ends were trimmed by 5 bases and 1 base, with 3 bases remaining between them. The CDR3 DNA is TGTGCCAGCAGCCTTTCCTACGAGCAGTACTTC. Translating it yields CASSLSYEQYF. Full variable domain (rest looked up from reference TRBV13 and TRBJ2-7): AAGVIQSPRHLIKEKRETATLKCYPIPRHDTVYWYQQGPGQDPQFLISFYEKMQSDKGSIPDRFSAQQFSDYHSELNMSSLELGDSALYFCASSLSYEQYFGPGTRLTVT.

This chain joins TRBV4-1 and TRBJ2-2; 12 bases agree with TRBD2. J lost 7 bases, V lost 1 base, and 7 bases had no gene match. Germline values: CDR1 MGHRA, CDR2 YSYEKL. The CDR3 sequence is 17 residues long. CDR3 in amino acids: CASSQGLAGEDGGELFF. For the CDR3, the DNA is TGCGCCAGCAGCCAAGGACTAGCGGGAGAAGACGGCGGGGAGCTGTTTTTT.